This record looks at one T cell receptor beta chain sequence and its context. Only one count was recorded for this clone. This clone's antigen is unknown. The sample holds no much larger clone one base away, and base qualities are not on file. The sample originates from a study of T cells in localized non-small cell lung cancer (dated by TCRdb to 2018 to 2020). Regarding the complete study: The study analyzed T cell repertoires of 236 early-stage NSCLC patients, comparing tumors and uninvolved tumor-adjacent lungs. All 240 or so NSCLC patients in the cohort were treatment-naive and had localized lung tumors that were resected. The mean age of the NSCLC patients was roughly 70 years, with 120 to 150 men and around 99 women.

The CDR3 numbers 16 residues from cysteine through phenylalanine. Of all the DNA, just the CDR3 is kept, 48 bases in frame from base 1. Trimming removed 5 bases from V and 5 bases from J; the gene matches leave 10 bases unexplained. As encoded in the germline V gene, CDR1 is MGHDK while CDR2 is SYGVNS. Study-wide conclusions, independent of this receptor: Because multi-region tumor sequencing was not done, intratumor heterogeneity could not be ruled out. The highest T cell clonality was observed in uninvolved tumor-adjacent lung, where clonality exceeded that of tumor, suggesting that antigenic responses were more focused in uninvolved tumor-adjacent lung. Of the top 100 tumor clones, a median of roughly 56 were detected in paired uninvolved adjacent lung; about 26 were also among that lung's top 100. Higher T cell density in blood was associated with longer overall survival, whereas higher clonality in adjacent lung was associated with shorter survival. Since the design was exploratory, TCR variables were selected using unadjusted p-values with no false-discovery rate correction.

TCR beta CDR3 regions were sequenced from DNA using the immunoSEQ Assay. In the source study's methods: T cell density was computed as TCR beta template counts normalized to usable DNA estimated by amplifying housekeeping genes. Richness was estimated using the preseqR package, with extrapolation to 400,000 templates for PBMC samples and to 120,000 templates for tissue samples. Clonality was calculated as one minus Pielou's evenness. Tissue-enriched TCRs were identified by differential abundance testing using productive amino-acid clonotypes, minimum total count 5 and alpha 0.1. The Jaccard Index and the Morisita Overlap Index were used to measure how much the repertoires overlapped between compartments. GLIPH grouped TCR beta CDR3s together with public tetramer-defined viral CDR3s, and a viral motif had to include at least three viral sequences and show V-gene enrichment. TCRdb carries this immuneACCESS record with in-frame sequences only. Its versions omit some clonotypes, under half of them owing to an unresolved V gene in the studies checked, with the rest unexplained. V, J and clone size are taken as reported in that table, and D and trimming were inferred from the DNA itself. The table for this sample lists about 53,000 clones; 75% to 90% of them were counted only once. Clones ranked in the top ten supply about 18% of the sample.

At diagnosis, tumor, uninvolved tumor-adjacent lung and peripheral blood were collected and then preserved as a mix of FFPE and fresh-frozen material. For TCR repertoire profiling, blood samples were analyzed as peripheral blood mononuclear cells. The sequence joins TRBV25-1 to TRBJ2-5, and TRBD2 matches 11 of the central bases. Source: peripheral blood mononuclear cells, taken before any cancer treatment. This clonotype was sampled from a man aged 35-69 years with stage III lung adenocarcinoma. CDR3 loop: CASSLTSGGPGETQYF. The DNA sequence reads TGTGCCAGCAGTCTAACTAGCGGGGGCCCCGGGGAGACCCAGTACTTC.